This T cell receptor beta chain was retrieved from a study of cytomegalovirus exposure and HLA in healthy donors. A multiplex PCR was run with 60 Vbeta primers and 13 Jbeta primers. The protocol was immunoSEQ multiplex PCR, while the TCRdb copy is restricted to in-frame clones and leaves out a portion. Of around 150,000 clones in the sample, about 87% were seen once. General observations from the study: The authors listed 150 to 200 TCR beta chains as cytomegalovirus-associated.

On this clone: Antigen specificity is unknown.

The CDR3 runs to 14 residues. Looked up from germline, CDR1 is GTSNPN and CDR2 is SVGIG (reference sequence). V lost 4 bases and J lost 7, with 19 bases in between. The V and J genes are TRBV30 and TRBJ1-1; D is perhaps TRBD1 (6 bases). Sequenced material: PBMCs. This TCR derives from a woman in her twenties or thirties in good health and CMV-seronegative. CDR3 residues: CAWTPGLTQGEAFF. The CDR3 DNA follows: TGTGCCTGGACCCCGGGCCTCACACAGGGTGAAGCTTTCTTT.